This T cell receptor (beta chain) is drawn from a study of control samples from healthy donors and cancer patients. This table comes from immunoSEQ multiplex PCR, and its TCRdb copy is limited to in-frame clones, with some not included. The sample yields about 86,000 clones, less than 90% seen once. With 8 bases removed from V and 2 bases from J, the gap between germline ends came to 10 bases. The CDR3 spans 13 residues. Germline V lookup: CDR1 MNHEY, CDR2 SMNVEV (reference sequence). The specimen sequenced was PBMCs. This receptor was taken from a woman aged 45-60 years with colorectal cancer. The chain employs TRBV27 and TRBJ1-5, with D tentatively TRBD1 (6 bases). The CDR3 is CASGGHGNQPQHF. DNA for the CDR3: TGTGCCAGCGGGGGACACGGCAATCAGCCCCAGCATTTT.